Listed below are T cell receptor beta chains from one sample, sequenced in a study of blood T cell repertoires in COVID-19. TCRdb keeps only in-frame clones here, not all; method: immunoSEQ multiplex PCR. The table lists some 200,000 clones, 88% of them singletons. Sequencing input: peripheral blood. The receptors stem from a man aged 40-55 years with active or convalescent COVID-19. Both conserved end residues are part of each CDR3. Each record gives: CDR3 protein, CDR3 DNA, clone size, V gene, J gene, D gene. A D gene is named only where the DNA matches it firmly. The size entry is marked missing in some rows and otherwise reads once, few, many or a size class.

cdr3_aa: CAWSGLAGVGEQFF
cdr3_nt: TGTGCCTGGAGTGGACTAGCGGGAGTCGGTGAGCAGTTCTTC
clone_size: -
v_call: TRBV30
j_call: TRBJ2-1
d_call: TRBD2

cdr3_aa: CASSLGLALPYEQYF
cdr3_nt: TGTGCCAGCAGCTTGGGGCTCGCCCTCCCTTACGAGCAGTACTTC
clone_size: once
v_call: TRBV5-5
j_call: TRBJ2-7
d_call: -

cdr3_aa: CASSFRGPSNQPQHF
cdr3_nt: TGTGCCAGCAGCTTTAGGGGCCCTAGCAATCAGCCCCAGCATTTT
clone_size: -
v_call: TRBV5-6
j_call: TRBJ1-5
d_call: -

cdr3_aa: CASSLAGVMNTEAFF
cdr3_nt: TGTGCCAGCAGCTTAGCAGGGGTTATGAACACTGAAGCTTTCTTT
clone_size: -
v_call: TRBV7-9
j_call: TRBJ1-1
d_call: -

cdr3_aa: CASSQRTGGRGTEAFF
cdr3_nt: TGTGCCAGCAGCCAACGGACAGGGGGCAGGGGGACTGAAGCTTTCTTT
clone_size: -
v_call: TRBV3-1/TRBV3-2
j_call: TRBJ1-1
d_call: TRBD1

cdr3_aa: CASRAPGTGESGYTF
cdr3_nt: TGTGCCAGCAGAGCTCCCGGGACAGGCGAGAGTGGCTACACCTTC
clone_size: -
v_call: TRBV6-5
j_call: TRBJ1-2
d_call: TRBD1

cdr3_aa: CASSLAGTDYGYTF
cdr3_nt: TGCGCCAGCAGCTTGGCTGGGACAGATTATGGCTACACCTTC
clone_size: -
v_call: TRBV5-1
j_call: TRBJ1-2
d_call: TRBD1

cdr3_aa: CASNNRGATNEKLFF
cdr3_nt: TGCGCCAGCAATAACAGGGGGGCAACTAATGAAAAACTGTTTTTT
clone_size: -
v_call: TRBV10-2
j_call: TRBJ1-4
d_call: TRBD1

cdr3_aa: CASRKGPGGTGELFF
cdr3_nt: TGTGCCAGCAGGAAGGGGCCAGGGGGCACCGGGGAGCTGTTTTTT
clone_size: -
v_call: TRBV5-4
j_call: TRBJ2-2
d_call: TRBD1

cdr3_aa: CASNAYGAGETQYF
cdr3_nt: TGTGCCAGCAATGCCTATGGGGCAGGAGAGACCCAGTACTTC
clone_size: -
v_call: TRBV6-5
j_call: TRBJ2-5
d_call: -

cdr3_aa: CASSYTRDSSYEQYF
cdr3_nt: TGTGCCAGCAGTTACACCCGGGACAGCTCCTACGAGCAGTACTTC
clone_size: -
v_call: TRBV6-5
j_call: TRBJ2-7
d_call: TRBD1